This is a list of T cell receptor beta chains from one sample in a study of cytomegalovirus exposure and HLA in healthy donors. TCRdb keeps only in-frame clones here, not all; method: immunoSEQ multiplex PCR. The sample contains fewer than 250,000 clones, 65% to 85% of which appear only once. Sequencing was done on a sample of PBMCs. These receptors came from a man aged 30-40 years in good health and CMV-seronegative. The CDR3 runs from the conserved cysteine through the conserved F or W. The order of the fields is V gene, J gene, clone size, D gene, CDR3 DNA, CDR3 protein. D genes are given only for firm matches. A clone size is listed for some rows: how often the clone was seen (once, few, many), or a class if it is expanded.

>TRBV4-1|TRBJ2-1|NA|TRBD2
TGCGCCAGCAGCCAAGAATCCCAAGAGCGGGGGCGGCCAGGAGAGCAGTTCTTC
CASSQESQERGRPGEQFF
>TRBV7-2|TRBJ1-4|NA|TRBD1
TGTGCCAGCAGTCGGAGGGGGCGGGCAACTAATGAAAAACTGTTTTTT
CASSRRGRATNEKLFF
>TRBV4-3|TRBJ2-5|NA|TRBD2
TGCGCCAGCAGCCTAGCGGTCGGGGGGGGCCCATCCCAAGAGACCCAGTACTTC
CASSLAVGGGPSQETQYF
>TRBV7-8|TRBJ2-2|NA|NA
TGTGCCAGCAGCTTAGTAGTGGCGAACACCGGGGAGCTGTTTTTT
CASSLVVANTGELFF
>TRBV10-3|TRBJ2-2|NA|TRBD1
TGTGCCATCATGTCCGGGGACAGCACCGGGGAGCTGTTTTTT
CAIMSGDSTGELFF
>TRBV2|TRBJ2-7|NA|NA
TGTTCTTTTTTCAAGCAGAAGGCGGCATACGAGCAGTACTTC
CSFFKQKAAYEQYF
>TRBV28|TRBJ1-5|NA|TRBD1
TGTGCCAGCAGGACTCCGGGACAGGGTCGGAATCAGCCCCAGCATTTT
CASRTPGQGRNQPQHF
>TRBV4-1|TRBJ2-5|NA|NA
TGCGCCAGCAGCCAATGGAGCCAAGAGACCCAGTACTTC
CASSQWSQETQYF
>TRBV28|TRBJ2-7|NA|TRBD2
TGTGCCAGCAGTCCGGTAGCGGGGACCCGTGGACAAGCTATTCCCTACGAGCAGTACTTC
CASSPVAGTRGQAIPYEQYF
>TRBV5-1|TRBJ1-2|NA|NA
TGCGCCAGCAGCCCGGCGGGGAACTATGGCTACACCTTC
CASSPAGNYGYTF
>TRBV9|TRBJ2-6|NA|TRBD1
TGTGCCAGCAGCGTGACAGGGTCATCTGGGGCCAACGTCCTGACTTTC
CASSVTGSSGANVLTF
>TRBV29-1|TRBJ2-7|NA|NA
TGCAGCGGACAGACCTCCTACGAGCAGTACTTC
CSGQTSYEQYF
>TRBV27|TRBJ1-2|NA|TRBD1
TGTGCCAGCAGTCCGTCCACCGGGACAGCCTATGGCTACACCTTC
CASSPSTGTAYGYTF
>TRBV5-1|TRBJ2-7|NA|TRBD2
TGCGCCAGCAGCTCGCCGCGGGGGACCACCTACGAGCAGTACTTC
CASSSPRGTTYEQYF
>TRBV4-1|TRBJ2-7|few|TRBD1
TGCGCCAGCAGCCTGCCGTATTCCGGGACAGGGGCCTACGAGCAGTACTTC
CASSLPYSGTGAYEQYF
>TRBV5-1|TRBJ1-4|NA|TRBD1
TGCGCCAGCAGTCAACCGGGACAGGGTATTGAAAAACTGTTTTTT
CASSQPGQGIEKLFF
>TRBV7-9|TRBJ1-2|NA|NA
TGTGCCAGCTTATCTTCCACGGGGGTCAACTATGGCTACACCTTC
CASLSSTGVNYGYTF
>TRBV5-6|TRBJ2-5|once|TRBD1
TGTGCCAGCAGCTCGACAGGGGGGAGAGAGACCCAGTACTTC
CASSSTGGRETQYF
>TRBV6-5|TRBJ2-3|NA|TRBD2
TGTGCCAGCAGTTATAGGACTAGCATTGGCACAGATACGCAGTATTTT
CASSYRTSIGTDTQYF
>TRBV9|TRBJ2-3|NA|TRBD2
TGTGCCAGCAGCGATCTTAGCGGGGTGATAGATACGCAGTATTTT
CASSDLSGVIDTQYF
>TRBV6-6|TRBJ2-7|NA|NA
TGTGCCAGCAGCCCCCCCGGTGGTACTAGCCACCACGAGCAGTACTTC
CASSPPGGTSHHEQYF
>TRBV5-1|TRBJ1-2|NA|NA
TGCGCCAGCAGCCCGGCAGGTAGCTATGGCTACACCTTC
CASSPAGSYGYTF
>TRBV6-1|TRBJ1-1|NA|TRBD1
TGTGCCAGCAAAAGACAGGGGAACACTGAAGCTTTCTTT
CASKRQGNTEAFF
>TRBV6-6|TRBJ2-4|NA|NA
TGTGCCAGCACCTTAAAGGGGTCAGGGGACCAAAACATTCAGTACTTC
CASTLKGSGDQNIQYF